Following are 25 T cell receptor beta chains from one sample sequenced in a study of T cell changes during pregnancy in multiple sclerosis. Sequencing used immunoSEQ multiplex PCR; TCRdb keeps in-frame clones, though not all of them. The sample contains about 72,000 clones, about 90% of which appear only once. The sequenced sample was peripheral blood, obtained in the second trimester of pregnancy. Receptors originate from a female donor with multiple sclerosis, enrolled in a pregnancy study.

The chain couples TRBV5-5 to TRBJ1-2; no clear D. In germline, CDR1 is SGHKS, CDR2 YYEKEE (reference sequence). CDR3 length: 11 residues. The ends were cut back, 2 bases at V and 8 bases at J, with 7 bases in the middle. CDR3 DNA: TGTGCCAGCAGCTTCCCCAGAGGCTACACCTTC. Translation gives CASSFPRGYTF.

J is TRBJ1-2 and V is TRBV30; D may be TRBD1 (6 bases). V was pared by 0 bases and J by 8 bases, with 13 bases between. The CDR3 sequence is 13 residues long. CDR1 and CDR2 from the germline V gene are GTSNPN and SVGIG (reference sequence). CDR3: CAWSVLGGRGYTF. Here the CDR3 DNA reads TGTGCCTGGAGTGTACTGGGGGGGCGAGGCTACACCTTC.

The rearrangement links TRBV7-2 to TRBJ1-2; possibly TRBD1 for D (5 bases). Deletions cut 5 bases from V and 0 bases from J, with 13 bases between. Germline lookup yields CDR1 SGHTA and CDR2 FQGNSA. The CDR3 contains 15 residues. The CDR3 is CASSPIGTPNYGYTF. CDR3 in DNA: TGTGCCAGCAGCCCCATTGGGACTCCTAACTATGGCTACACCTTC. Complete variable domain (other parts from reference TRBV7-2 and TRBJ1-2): GAGVSQSPSNKVTEKGKDVELRCDPISGHTALYWYRQSLGQGLEFLIYFQGNSAPDKSGLPSDRFSAERTGGSVSTLTIQRTQQEDSAVYLCASSPIGTPNYGYTFGSGTRLTVV.

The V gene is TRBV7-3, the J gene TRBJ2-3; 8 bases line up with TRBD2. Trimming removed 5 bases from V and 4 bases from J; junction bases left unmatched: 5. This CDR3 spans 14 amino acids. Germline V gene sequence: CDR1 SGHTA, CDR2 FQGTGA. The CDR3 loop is CASSLGLAPDTQYF. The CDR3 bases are TGTGCCAGCAGCCTCGGACTAGCTCCAGATACGCAGTATTTT.

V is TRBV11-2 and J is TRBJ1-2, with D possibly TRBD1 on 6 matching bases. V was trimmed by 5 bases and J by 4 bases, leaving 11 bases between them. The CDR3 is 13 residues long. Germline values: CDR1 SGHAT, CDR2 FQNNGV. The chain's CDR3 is CASSPGALYGYTF. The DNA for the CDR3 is TGTGCCAGCAGCCCAGGGGCTCTCTATGGCTACACCTTC. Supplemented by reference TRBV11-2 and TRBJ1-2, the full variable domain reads EAGVAQSPRYKIIEKRQSVAFWCNPISGHATLYWYQQILGQGPKLLIQFQNNGVVDDSQLPKDRFSAERLKGVDSTLKIQPAKLEDSAVYLCASSPGALYGYTFGSGTRLTVV.

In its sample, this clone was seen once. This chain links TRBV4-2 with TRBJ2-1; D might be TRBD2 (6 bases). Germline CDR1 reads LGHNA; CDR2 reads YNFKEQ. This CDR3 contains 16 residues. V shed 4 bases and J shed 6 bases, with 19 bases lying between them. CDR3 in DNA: TGTGCCAGCAGCCTGAGCCCCCTGGCGGGAAGCAATGAGCAGTTCTTC. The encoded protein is CASSLSPLAGSNEQFF.

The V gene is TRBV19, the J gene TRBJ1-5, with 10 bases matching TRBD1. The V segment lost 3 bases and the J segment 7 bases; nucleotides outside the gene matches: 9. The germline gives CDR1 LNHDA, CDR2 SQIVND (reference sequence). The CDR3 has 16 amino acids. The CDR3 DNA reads TGTGCCAGTAGTATGGACGGGACAGGGGTCTTCCAGCCCCAGCATTTT. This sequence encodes CASSMDGTGVFQPQHF.

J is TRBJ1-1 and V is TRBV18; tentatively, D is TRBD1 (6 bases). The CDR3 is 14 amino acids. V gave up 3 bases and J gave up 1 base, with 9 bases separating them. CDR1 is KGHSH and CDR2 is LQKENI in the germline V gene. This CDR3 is CASSPSGQNTEAFF. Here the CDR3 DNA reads TGTGCCAGCTCACCGTCGGGACAGAACACTGAAGCTTTCTTT.

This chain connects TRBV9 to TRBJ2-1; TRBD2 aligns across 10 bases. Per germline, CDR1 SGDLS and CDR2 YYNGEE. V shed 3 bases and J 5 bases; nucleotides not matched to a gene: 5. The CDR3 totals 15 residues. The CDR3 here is CASSDPSGGDNEQFF. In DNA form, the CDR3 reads TGTGCCAGCAGCGACCCTAGCGGGGGTGACAATGAGCAGTTCTTC.

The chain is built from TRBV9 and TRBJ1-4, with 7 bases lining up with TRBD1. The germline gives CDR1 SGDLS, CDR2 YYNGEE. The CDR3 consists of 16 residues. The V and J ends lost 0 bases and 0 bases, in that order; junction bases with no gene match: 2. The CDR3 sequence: CASSVEGTATNEKLFF. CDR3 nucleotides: TGTGCCAGCAGCGTAGAGGGGACAGCAACTAATGAAAAACTGTTTTTT.

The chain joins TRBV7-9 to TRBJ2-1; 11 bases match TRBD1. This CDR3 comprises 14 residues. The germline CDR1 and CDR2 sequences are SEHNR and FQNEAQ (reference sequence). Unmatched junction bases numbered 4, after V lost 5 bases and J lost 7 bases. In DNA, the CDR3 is TGTGCCAGCAGCCGTGGACAGGGGGCGAATGAGCAGTTCTTC. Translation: CASSRGQGANEQFF.

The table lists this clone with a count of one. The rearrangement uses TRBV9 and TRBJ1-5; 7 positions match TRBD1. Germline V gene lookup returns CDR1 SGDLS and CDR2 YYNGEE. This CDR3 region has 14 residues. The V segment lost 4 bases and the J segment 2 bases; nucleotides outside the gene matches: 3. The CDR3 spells CASSSTGGNQPQHF. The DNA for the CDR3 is TGTGCCAGCAGCTCCACAGGGGGCAATCAGCCCCAGCATTTT.

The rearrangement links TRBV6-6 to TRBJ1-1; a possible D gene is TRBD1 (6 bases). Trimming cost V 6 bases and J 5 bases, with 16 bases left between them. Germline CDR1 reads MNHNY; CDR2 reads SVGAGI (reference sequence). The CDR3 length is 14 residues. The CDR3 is CASSYQQGGTEAFF. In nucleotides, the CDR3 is TGTGCCAGCAGCTACCAACAGGGTGGGACTGAAGCTTTCTTT.

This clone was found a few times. The CDR3 nucleotides are TGCAGCGTTAGCGGGACCATGAACACTGAAGCTTTCTTT. Protein: CSVSGTMNTEAFF. The rearrangement links TRBV29-1 to TRBJ1-1; D might be TRBD1 (5 bases). This CDR3 comprises 13 residues. Germline V lookup: CDR1 SQVTM, CDR2 ANQGSEA. Trimming shortened V by 5 bases and J by 0 bases, and 10 bases separated the two germline ends.

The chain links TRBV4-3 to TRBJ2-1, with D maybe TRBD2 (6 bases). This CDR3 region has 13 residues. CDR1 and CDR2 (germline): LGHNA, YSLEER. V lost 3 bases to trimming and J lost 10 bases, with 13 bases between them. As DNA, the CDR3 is TGCGCCAGCAGCCACCTCGCTGGGGGGGAGCAGTTCTTC. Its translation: CASSHLAGGEQFF.

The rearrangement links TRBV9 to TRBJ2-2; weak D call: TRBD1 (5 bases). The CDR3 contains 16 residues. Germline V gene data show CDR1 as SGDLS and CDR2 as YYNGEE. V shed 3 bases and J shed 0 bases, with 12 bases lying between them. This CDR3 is CASSDSRATNTGELFF. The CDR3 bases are TGTGCCAGCAGCGACAGCAGGGCCACGAACACCGGGGAGCTGTTTTTT.

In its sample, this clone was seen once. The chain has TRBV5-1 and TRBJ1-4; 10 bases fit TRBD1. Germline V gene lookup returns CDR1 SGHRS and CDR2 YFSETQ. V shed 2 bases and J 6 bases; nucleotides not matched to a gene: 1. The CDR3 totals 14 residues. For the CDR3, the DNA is TGCGCCAGCAGCTTCGGGACAGGGGATGAAAAACTGTTTTTT. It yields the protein CASSFGTGDEKLFF.

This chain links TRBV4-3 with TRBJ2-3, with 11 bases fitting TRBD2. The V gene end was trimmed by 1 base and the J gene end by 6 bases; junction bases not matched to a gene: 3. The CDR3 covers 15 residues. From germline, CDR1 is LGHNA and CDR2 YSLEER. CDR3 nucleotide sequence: TGCGCCAGCAGCCAAGGGGCTAGCGGGGGGGATACGCAGTATTTT. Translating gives CASSQGASGGDTQYF.

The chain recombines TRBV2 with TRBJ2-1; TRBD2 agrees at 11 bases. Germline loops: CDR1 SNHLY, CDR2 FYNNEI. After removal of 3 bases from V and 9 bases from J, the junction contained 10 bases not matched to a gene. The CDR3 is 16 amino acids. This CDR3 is CASSEVAGGPLPEQFF. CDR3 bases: TGTGCCAGCAGTGAGGTAGCGGGGGGGCCTTTGCCTGAGCAGTTCTTC. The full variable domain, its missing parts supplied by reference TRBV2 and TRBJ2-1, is EPEVTQTPSHQVTQMGQEVILRCVPISNHLYFYWYRQILGQKVEFLVSFYNNEISEKSEIFDDQFSVERPDGSNFTLKIRSTKLEDSAMYFCASSEVAGGPLPEQFFGPGTRLTVL.

In DNA form, the CDR3 reads TGTGCCAGCACAGACGGACAGGGTTTTGGGGCAGATACGCAGTATTTT. Translation: CASTDGQGFGADTQYF. The chain couples TRBV9 to TRBJ2-3; 8 nucleotides align to TRBD1. Germline CDR1 reads SGDLS; CDR2 reads YYNGEE. V gave up 6 bases and J gave up 4 bases; unmatched junction bases: 13. This CDR3 has 16 residues.

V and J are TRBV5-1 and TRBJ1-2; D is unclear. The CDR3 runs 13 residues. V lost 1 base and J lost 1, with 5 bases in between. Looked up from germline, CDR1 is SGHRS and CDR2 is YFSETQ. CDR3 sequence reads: CASSLTFNYGYTF. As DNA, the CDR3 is TGCGCCAGCAGCTTGACATTTAACTATGGCTACACCTTC.

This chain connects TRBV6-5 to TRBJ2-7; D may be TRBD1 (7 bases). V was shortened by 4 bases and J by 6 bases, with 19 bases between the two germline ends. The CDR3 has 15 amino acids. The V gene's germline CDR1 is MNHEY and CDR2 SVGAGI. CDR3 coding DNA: TGTGCCAGCAGTTCCGCCGGGACAGAGGGGGGCGAGCAGTACTTC. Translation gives CASSSAGTEGGEQYF.

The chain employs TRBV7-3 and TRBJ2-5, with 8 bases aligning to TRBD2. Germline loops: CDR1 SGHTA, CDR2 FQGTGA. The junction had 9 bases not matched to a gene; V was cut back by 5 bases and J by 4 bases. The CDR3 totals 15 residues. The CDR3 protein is CASSVHGGGLETQYF. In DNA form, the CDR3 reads TGTGCCAGCAGCGTCCACGGGGGGGGCCTAGAGACCCAGTACTTC.

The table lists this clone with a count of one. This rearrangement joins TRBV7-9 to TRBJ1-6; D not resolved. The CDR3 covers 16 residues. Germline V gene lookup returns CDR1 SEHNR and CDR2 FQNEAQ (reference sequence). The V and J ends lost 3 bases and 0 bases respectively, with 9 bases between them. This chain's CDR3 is CASSFDGSSYNSPLHF. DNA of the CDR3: TGTGCCAGCAGCTTCGACGGGAGCTCCTATAATTCACCCCTCCACTTT.

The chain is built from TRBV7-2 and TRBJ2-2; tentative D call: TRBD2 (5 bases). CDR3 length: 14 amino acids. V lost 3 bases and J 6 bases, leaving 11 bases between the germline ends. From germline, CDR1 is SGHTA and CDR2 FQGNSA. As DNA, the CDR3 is TGTGCCAGCAGCTTCTCTAGCACGGCCGGGGAGCTGTTTTTT. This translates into CASSFSSTAGELFF.